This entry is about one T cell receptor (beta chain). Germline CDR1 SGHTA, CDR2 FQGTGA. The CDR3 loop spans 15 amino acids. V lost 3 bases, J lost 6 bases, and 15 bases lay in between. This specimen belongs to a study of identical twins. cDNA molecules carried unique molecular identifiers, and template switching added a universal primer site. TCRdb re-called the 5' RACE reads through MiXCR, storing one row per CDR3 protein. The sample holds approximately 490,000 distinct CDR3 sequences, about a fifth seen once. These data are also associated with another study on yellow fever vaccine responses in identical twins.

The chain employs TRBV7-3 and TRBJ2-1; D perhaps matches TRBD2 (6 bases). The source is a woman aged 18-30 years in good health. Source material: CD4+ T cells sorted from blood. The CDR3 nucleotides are TGTGCCAGCAGCTTTGTAGCGGATAGGACCAATGAGCAGTTCTTC. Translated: CASSFVADRTNEQFF.